These 15 T cell receptor beta chains were all obtained from the same sample, sequenced in a study of human T cells and chemical hapten exposure. A single record per CDR3 protein comes from TCRdb applying MiXCR to the RACE reads. The data contain about 65,000 distinct CDR3 sequences, approximately 6.1% of them seen just once; the ten biggest clones take up 3% to 4%. Regarding time point: healthy volunteer bleed at 6 weeks. Before extraction, the whole blood was not fractionated, and total RNA was taken from it. The sequenced material came from whole blood. The receptors stem from a female donor in good health. Some clones in this sample may be carry-over from other donors' samples.

This chain connects TRBV7-9 to TRBJ2-3; a weak D match, TRBD1 (6 bases). CDR1 SEHNR and CDR2 FQNEAQ come from the germline V gene (reference sequence). V was clipped by 8 bases and J by 4 bases, with 13 bases between them. The CDR3 length is 13 residues. The CDR3 region is CASGSQGSDTQYF. In DNA form, the CDR3 reads TGTGCCAGCGGCTCTCAGGGGTCAGATACGCAGTATTTT.

This clonotype was seen many times. The genes are TRBV29-1 and TRBJ2-5; possibly TRBD2 for D (5 bases). V dropped 7 bases and J dropped 2 bases, with 14 bases sitting between them. This CDR3 has 13 amino acids. From germline, CDR1 is SQVTM and CDR2 ANQGSEA. The CDR3 DNA is TGCAGCGGTGGAGGACGTATGCAAGAGACCCAGTACTTC. Translating gives CSGGGRMQETQYF.

The chain is built from TRBV29-1 and TRBJ2-2; no clear D. Germline-derived CDR1 and CDR2 are SQVTM and ANQGSEA. V was cut by 8 bases and J by 3 bases, with 10 bases left in between. The CDR3 loop spans 12 amino acids. CDR3 bases: TGCAGCATAAACTTGGACACCGGGGAGCTGTTTTTT. This codes for CSINLDTGELFF.

This clonotype was seen ten or more times. This chain links TRBV27 with TRBJ1-5, with no clear D. The germline gives CDR1 MNHEY, CDR2 SMNVEV (reference sequence). The CDR3 is 15 residues long. V was trimmed by 2 bases and J by 2 bases, leaving 10 bases between them. In DNA form, the CDR3 reads TGTGCCAGCAGTTTAGGGAGTAAAGGCAATCAGCCCCAGCATTTT. Translating it yields CASSLGSKGNQPQHF.

This clonotype was seen a few times. DNA for the CDR3: TGTGCCAGTAGTATAAACACGGATGAGCAGTTCTTC. It translates to CASSINTDEQFF. This sequence joins TRBV19 and TRBJ2-1, with no clear D. The CDR3 sequence is 12 residues long. Trimming took off 2 bases at V and 8 bases at J, with 7 bases between the two ends. Germline assignment: CDR1 LNHDA and CDR2 SQIVND (reference sequence).

This clonotype was observed at least ten times. V is TRBV20-1 and J is TRBJ2-3, with 8 bases identical to TRBD2. Losses at the gene ends were 3 bases for V and 4 bases for J; bases not matched to a gene: 9. From germline, CDR1 is DFQATT and CDR2 SNEGSKA (reference sequence). This CDR3 is built from 15 residues. CDR3 bases: TGCAGTGCTAGGCCTCCGGGACTAGTTGCAGATACGCAGTATTTT. It translates to CSARPPGLVADTQYF.

In its sample, this clonotype was seen many times. The chain uses TRBV20-1 and TRBJ2-3, with TRBD2 matching over 7 bases. This CDR3 has 14 amino acids. Germline CDR1 is DFQATT and CDR2 is SNEGSKA (reference sequence). V was clipped by 1 base and J by 0 bases; unmatched bases: 1. The CDR3: CSARGLASTDTQYF. The CDR3 bases are TGCAGTGCTAGAGGACTAGCTAGCACAGATACGCAGTATTTT.

This clonotype was seen at least ten times. The chain joins TRBV27 to TRBJ1-1; 7 positions agree with TRBD1. The germline CDR1 and CDR2 sequences are MNHEY and SMNVEV (reference sequence). V shed 5 bases and J 8 bases; nucleotides not matched to a gene: 5. The CDR3 has 12 amino acids. The CDR3 reads CASSLPTGEAFF. As DNA, the CDR3 is TGTGCCAGCAGTCTGCCGACAGGGGAAGCTTTCTTT.

This clonotype was detected a few times. The chain combines TRBV5-1 with TRBJ2-3; 11 nucleotides match TRBD2. Germline CDR1 is SGHRS and CDR2 is YFSETQ. V gave up 3 bases and J gave up 2 bases; unmatched junction bases: 5. The CDR3 extends over 16 amino acids. CDR3 loop: CASSSGLAANTDTQYF. The DNA of the CDR3 is TGCGCCAGCAGCTCGGGACTAGCGGCAAACACAGATACGCAGTATTTT.

This clonotype was observed a handful of times. This chain connects TRBV3-1 to TRBJ1-1; no firm D call. CDR1 is LGHDT and CDR2 is YNNKEL in the germline V gene (reference sequence). The CDR3 runs to 13 residues. The V end lost 6 bases, the J end lost 1 base, and 9 bases lay between the germline ends. DNA for the CDR3: TGTGCCAGCAGACCAGGACGGAACACTGAAGCTTTCTTT. It yields the protein CASRPGRNTEAFF.

This clonotype was detected ten times or more. The chain has TRBV6-1 and TRBJ2-1; unclear D gene. CDR3 size: 13 residues. V lost 6 bases, J lost 8 bases, and 14 bases lay in between. Germline V gene sequence: CDR1 MNHNS, CDR2 SASEGT. The CDR3 loop is CASRALFGDEQFF. The DNA for the CDR3 is TGTGCCAGCAGGGCCCTTTTTGGGGATGAGCAGTTCTTC.

This clonotype has a count of ten or more. The chain links TRBV20-1 to TRBJ2-4, with TRBD1 matching over 8 bases. Trimming cost V 3 bases and J 2 bases; bases outside gene matches: 15. This CDR3 is built from 18 residues. The germline V gene has CDR1 DFQATT and CDR2 SNEGSKA (reference sequence). The CDR3 loop reads CSARGTGGGFESKNIQYF. The CDR3 region has the DNA TGCAGTGCTAGGGGGACAGGTGGGGGTTTCGAGTCCAAAAACATTCAGTACTTC.

The table lists this clonotype with many counts. The rearrangement joins TRBV7-2 to TRBJ1-5; no firm D call. The CDR3 sequence is 14 residues long. With 4 bases removed from V and 4 bases from J, the gap between germline ends came to 11 bases. Germline V lookup: CDR1 SGHTA, CDR2 FQGNSA. CDR3 coding DNA: TGTGCCAGCAGCTCGACGGGCCCTAATCAGCCCCAGCATTTT. It codes for CASSSTGPNQPQHF.

Only a few counts were recorded for this clonotype. The chain combines TRBV10-2 with TRBJ2-5, with a tentative D call TRBD1 (6 bases). Germline-derived CDR1 and CDR2 are WSHSY and SAAADI. This CDR3 is built from 13 residues. The germline V and J ends were trimmed by 7 bases and 2 bases, with 11 bases remaining between them. CDR3 amino acids: CASTGHPQETQYF. In DNA, the CDR3 is TGCGCCAGCACGGGACACCCTCAAGAGACCCAGTACTTC.

This clonotype was detected ten times or more. The gene calls are TRBV7-9 and TRBJ2-5; D is tentatively TRBD1 or TRBD2 (5 bases each). The CDR3 sequence is 13 residues long. Germline CDR1 and CDR2: SEHNR and FQNEAQ (reference sequence). Trimming pared 5 bases from V and 8 bases from J, leaving 15 bases between. The CDR3 DNA follows: TGTGCCAGCAGCACCAGGGACCGACCCACCCAGTACTTC. As protein: CASSTRDRPTQYF.